The entry that follows covers one TCR beta chain sequence. The target antigen is unknown. Clones were sequenced by immunoSEQ multiplex PCR, and TCRdb holds only the in-frame ones, with some missing. This sample has around 34,000 clones, with roughly 80% found just once. This CDR3 spans 16 amino acids. Germline V CDR1 and CDR2: LNHDA, SQIVND (reference sequence). The V gene end was trimmed by 9 bases and the J gene end by 5 bases; junction bases not matched to a gene: 17. The data originate from a study of a mutant IDH1 vaccine in newly diagnosed glioma. Overall study: Once 4-6 weeks had passed after radiotherapy alone, vaccination started, or it started with temozolomide cycles. Before enrollment, patients got radiotherapy alone, temozolomide alone, or mostly the combination. Treated individuals were around 60% male and about 40% female, averaging roughly 43 years of age.

Study findings and constraints: Among all patients, vaccine-induced immune responses occurred in over 80%.

Documented time point: week 23, last vaccination. Topical imiquimod was applied with each vaccine dose, which held 300 ug of mutant IDH1 20-mer peptide. The sample was PBMCs, taken from a glioma patient whose treatment included an IDH1 peptide vaccine. This clonotype originated in a man aged 35 to 55 with glioma. The chain carries TRBV19 and TRBJ1-1; the match to TRBD1 covers 8 bases. CDR3 region: CASHWGGQGRRTEAFF. CDR3 DNA: TGTGCCAGCCACTGGGGTGGACAGGGTAGGCGGACTGAAGCTTTCTTT.